The T cell receptor (beta chain) described here comes from a study of control samples from healthy donors and cancer patients. Clones were read by immunoSEQ multiplex PCR, and TCRdb kept only the in-frame ones, dropping some. This table has approximately 120,000 clones, more than 75% appearing once. Germline V gives CDR1 MNHEY, CDR2 SVGAGI. The trim removed 6 bases at V and 8 bases at J, leaving 5 bases unmatched. The CDR3 sequence is 13 residues long. The chain uses TRBV6-5 and TRBJ1-4; 8 nucleotides align to TRBD1. Source material: blood. The TCR originated in a man between 18 and 35 years old in good health. CDR3 DNA: TGTGCCAGCAGATCGACAGGGGTCGAAAAACTGTTTTTT. It specifies CASRSTGVEKLFF.